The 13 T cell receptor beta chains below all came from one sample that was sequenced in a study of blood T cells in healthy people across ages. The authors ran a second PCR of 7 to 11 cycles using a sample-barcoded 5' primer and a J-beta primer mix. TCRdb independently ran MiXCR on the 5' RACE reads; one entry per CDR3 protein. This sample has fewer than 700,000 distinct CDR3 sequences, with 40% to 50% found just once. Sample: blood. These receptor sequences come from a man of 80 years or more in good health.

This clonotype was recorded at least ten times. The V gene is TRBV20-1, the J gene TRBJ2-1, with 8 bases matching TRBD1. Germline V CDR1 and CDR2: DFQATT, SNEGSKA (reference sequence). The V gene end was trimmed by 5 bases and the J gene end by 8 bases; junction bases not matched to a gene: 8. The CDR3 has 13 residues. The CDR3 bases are TGCAGTGCTTCACGCGGACAGGGTGATGAGCAGTTCTTC. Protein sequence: CSASRGQGDEQFF.

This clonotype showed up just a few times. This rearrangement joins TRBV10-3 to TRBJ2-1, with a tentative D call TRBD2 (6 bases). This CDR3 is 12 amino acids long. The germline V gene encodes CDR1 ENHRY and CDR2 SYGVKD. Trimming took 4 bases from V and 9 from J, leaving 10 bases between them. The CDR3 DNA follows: TGTGCCATCAGTGGAGGCGGGGCTGAGCAGTTCTTC. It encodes CAISGGGAEQFF.

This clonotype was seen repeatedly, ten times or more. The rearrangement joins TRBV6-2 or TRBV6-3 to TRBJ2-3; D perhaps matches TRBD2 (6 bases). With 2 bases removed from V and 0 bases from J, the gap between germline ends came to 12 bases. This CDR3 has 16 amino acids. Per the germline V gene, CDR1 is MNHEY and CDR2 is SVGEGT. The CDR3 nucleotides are TGTGCCAGCAGTTACCTCCAGGCGGGAAGCACAGATACGCAGTATTTT. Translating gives CASSYLQAGSTDTQYF.

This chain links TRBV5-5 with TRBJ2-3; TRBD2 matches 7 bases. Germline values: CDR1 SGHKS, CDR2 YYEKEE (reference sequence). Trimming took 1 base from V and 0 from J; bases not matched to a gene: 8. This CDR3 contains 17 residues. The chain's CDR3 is CASSLPPSGTSTDTQYF. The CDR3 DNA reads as TGTGCCAGCAGCTTGCCCCCTAGCGGTACGAGCACAGATACGCAGTATTTT.

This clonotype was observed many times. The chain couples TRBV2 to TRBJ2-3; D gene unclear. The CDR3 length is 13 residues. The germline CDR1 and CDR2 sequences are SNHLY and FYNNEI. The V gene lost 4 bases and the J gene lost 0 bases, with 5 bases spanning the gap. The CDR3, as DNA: TGTGCCAGCAGTGTTCGCAGCACAGATACGCAGTATTTT. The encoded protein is CASSVRSTDTQYF. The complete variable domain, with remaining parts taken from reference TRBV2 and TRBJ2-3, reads EPEVTQTPSHQVTQMGQEVILRCVPISNHLYFYWYRQILGQKVEFLVSFYNNEISEKSEIFDDQFSVERPDGSNFTLKIRSTKLEDSAMYFCASSVRSTDTQYFGPGTRLTVL.

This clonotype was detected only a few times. The chain's CDR3 is CASSQAGTAINEKLFF. The CDR3 nucleotides read TGCGCCAGCAGCCAGGCCGGGACAGCTATTAATGAAAAACTGTTTTTT. The chain recombines TRBV4-1 with TRBJ1-4; 7 nucleotides agree with TRBD1. Germline values: CDR1 MGHRA, CDR2 YSYEKL. The CDR3 totals 16 residues. V shed 3 bases and J 4 bases; nucleotides not matched to a gene: 8.

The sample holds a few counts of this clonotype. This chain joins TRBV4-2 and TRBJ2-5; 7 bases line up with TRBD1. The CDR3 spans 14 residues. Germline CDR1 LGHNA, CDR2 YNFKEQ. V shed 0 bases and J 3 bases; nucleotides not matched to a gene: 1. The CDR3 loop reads CASSQDQGEETQYF. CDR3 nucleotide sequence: TGTGCCAGCAGCCAAGACCAGGGGGAAGAGACCCAGTACTTC.

The CDR3 bases are TGTGCCAGCAGTCCCCGGGACAGGGCTTACAATGAGCAGTTCTTC. Translating it yields CASSPRDRAYNEQFF. The chain employs TRBV6-6 and TRBJ2-1; 9 bases match TRBD1. CDR1 and CDR2 (germline): MNHNY, SVGAGI (reference sequence). V lost 5 bases to trimming and J lost 4 bases; unmatched junction nucleotides: 6. This CDR3 has 15 residues.

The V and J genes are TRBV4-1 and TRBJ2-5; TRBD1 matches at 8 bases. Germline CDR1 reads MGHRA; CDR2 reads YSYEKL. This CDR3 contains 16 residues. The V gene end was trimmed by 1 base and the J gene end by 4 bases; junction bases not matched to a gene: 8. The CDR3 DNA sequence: TGCGCCAGCAGCCAAGGTGGCGGACAGGGCGGAGAGACCCAGTACTTC. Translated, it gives CASSQGGGQGGETQYF.

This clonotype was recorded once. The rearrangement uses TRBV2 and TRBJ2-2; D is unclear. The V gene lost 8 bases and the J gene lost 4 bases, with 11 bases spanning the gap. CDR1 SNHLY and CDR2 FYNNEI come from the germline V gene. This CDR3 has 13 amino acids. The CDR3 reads CASSRVVTGELFF. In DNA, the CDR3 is TGTGCCAGCTCGAGAGTGGTCACCGGGGAGCTGTTTTTT.

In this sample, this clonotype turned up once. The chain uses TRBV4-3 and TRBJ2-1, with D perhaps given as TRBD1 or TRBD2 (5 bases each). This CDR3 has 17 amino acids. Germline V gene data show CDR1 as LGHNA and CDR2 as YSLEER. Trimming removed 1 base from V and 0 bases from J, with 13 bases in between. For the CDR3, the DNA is TGCGCCAGCAGCCAAGGAGGGGACGGCAGCTCCTACAATGAGCAGTTCTTC. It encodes CASSQGGDGSSYNEQFF.

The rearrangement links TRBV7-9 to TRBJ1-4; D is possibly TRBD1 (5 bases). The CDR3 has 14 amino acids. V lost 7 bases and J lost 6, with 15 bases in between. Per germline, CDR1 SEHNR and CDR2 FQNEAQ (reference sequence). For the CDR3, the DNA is TGTGCCAGCACCGCGGGGGGGATGGATGAAAAACTGTTTTTT. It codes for CASTAGGMDEKLFF. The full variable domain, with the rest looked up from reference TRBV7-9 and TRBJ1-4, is DTGVSQNPRHKITKRGQNVTFRCDPISEHNRLYWYRQTLGQGPEFLTYFQNEAQLEKSRLLSDRFSAERPKGSFSTLEIQRTEQGDSAMYLCASTAGGMDEKLFFGSGTQLSVL.

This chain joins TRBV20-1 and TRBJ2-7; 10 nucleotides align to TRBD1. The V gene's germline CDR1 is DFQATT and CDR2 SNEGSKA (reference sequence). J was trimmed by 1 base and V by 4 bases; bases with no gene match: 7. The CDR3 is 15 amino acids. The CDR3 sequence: CSANPGQGVSYEQYF. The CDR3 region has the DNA TGCAGTGCTAACCCAGGACAGGGGGTTTCCTACGAGCAGTACTTC.